Listed here are 2 T cell receptor beta chains from one sample, sequenced in a study of blood T cell repertoires in COVID-19. TCRdb keeps only in-frame clones here, not all; method: immunoSEQ multiplex PCR. The sample contains roughly 24,000 clones, less than 85% of which appear only once. The specimen was peripheral blood. These TCRs come from a human donor in a cohort sampled during active COVID-19.

This clone was counted a few times. The rearrangement joins TRBV2 to TRBJ1-2; a weak D match, TRBD1 (5 bases). This CDR3 has 12 residues. The V end was cut by 4 bases, the J end by 4 bases, with 7 bases between. The V gene's germline CDR1 is SNHLY and CDR2 FYNNEI. In DNA form, the CDR3 reads TGTGCCAGCAGTGTCGACAGCTATGGCTACACCTTC. Translated: CASSVDSYGYTF.

The J gene is TRBJ2-7, the V gene TRBV6-6, with 7 bases aligning to TRBD1. Per germline, CDR1 MNHNY and CDR2 SVGAGI (reference sequence). V dropped 5 bases and J dropped 2; count of bases not matched to a gene: 6. The CDR3 sequence is 14 residues long. CDR3 in DNA: TGTGCCAGCAGTCCGGGACAGCAACCCTACGAGCAGTACTTC. It codes for CASSPGQQPYEQYF.